Each of the 10 T cell receptor beta chains below was sequenced from the same sample in a study of blood T cells in healthy people across ages. A J-beta primer mix and a sample-barcoded 5' primer were used in a second PCR of roughly 7 to 12 cycles. One entry per CDR3 protein, called by TCRdb with MiXCR from the 5' RACE reads. The sample lists some 760,000 distinct CDR3 sequences, around a quarter occurring once. A further study also used this sample, focusing on T cells of mothers and their children.

Sequenced: blood. The source of these receptors is a boy aged 5-17 years in good health.

The rearrangement uses TRBV28 and TRBJ1-1; TRBD1 matches at 7 bases. CDR3 length equals 11 residues. The V gene's germline CDR1 is MDHEN and CDR2 SYDVKM. V trimming: 5 bases; J trimming: 10 bases; junction bases outside the gene matches: 4. CDR3 in amino acids: CASSTGQSAFF. Written as DNA, the CDR3 is TGTGCCAGCAGTACGGGACAGTCAGCTTTCTTT.

The V call is TRBV28, the J call TRBJ2-7, with D perhaps given as TRBD1 or TRBD2 (5 bases each). Trimming took 6 bases from V and 0 from J, leaving 9 bases between them. The germline CDR1 and CDR2 sequences are MDHEN and SYDVKM. The CDR3 runs to 13 residues. In DNA form, the CDR3 reads TGTGCCAGCAGGGGACCCGGCTCCTACGAGCAGTACTTC. It specifies CASRGPGSYEQYF. Full variable domain (outside the CDR3, taken from reference TRBV28 and TRBJ2-7): DVKVTQSSRYLVKRTGEKVFLECVQDMDHENMFWYRQDPGLGLRLIYFSYDVKMKEKGDIPEGYSVSREKKERFSLILESASTNQTSMYLCASRGPGSYEQYFGPGTRLTVT.

This clonotype has just a few counts. The chain couples TRBV20-1 to TRBJ2-1, with D perhaps TRBD1 or TRBD2 (5 bases each). The V end was cut by 0 bases, the J end by 7 bases, with 19 bases between. The V gene's germline CDR1 is DFQATT and CDR2 SNEGSKA (reference sequence). The CDR3 is made up of 16 amino acids. CDR3 DNA sequence: TGCAGTGCTAGAGATATAACCCGGGACCCCTTGAATGAGCAGTTCTTC. Protein: CSARDITRDPLNEQFF.

The chain uses TRBV21-1 and TRBJ2-7; the table's D call, TRBD1, was not checked against the DNA. TRBV21-1 counts as a pseudogene. The CDR3 covers 15 residues. DNA for the CDR3: TGTGCCAACCTACCTCGGAACAGGGGGAATTACGAGCAGTACTTC. This translates into CANLPRNRGNYEQYF.

The chain employs TRBV12-3 or TRBV12-4 and TRBJ2-5, with TRBD1 matching over 7 bases. Gene TRBJ2-1 matches the end of the DNA better, so the J call may be wrong. The CDR3 covers 14 residues. In DNA, the CDR3 is TGTGCCAGCAGGCCCGGGACAGCGACGCAAGAGCAGTTCTTC. Translation gives CASRPGTATQEQFF.

This chain's CDR3 is CSASAGTDYYEQYF. CDR3 in DNA: TGCAGTGCCTCCGCCGGGACTGACTACTACGAGCAGTACTTC. The chain joins TRBV20-1 to TRBJ2-7; tentative D call: TRBD2 (6 bases). Germline V gene data show CDR1 as DFQATT and CDR2 as SNEGSKA (reference sequence). Trimming took 6 bases from V and 3 from J, leaving 18 bases between them. CDR3 length equals 14 residues.

J is TRBJ1-5 and V is TRBV11-2; weak D call: TRBD1 (5 bases). CDR3 length: 15 amino acids. In germline, CDR1 is SGHAT, CDR2 FQNNGV. V was pared by 5 bases and J by 3 bases, with 14 bases between. CDR3 region: CASSHFRDPNQPQHF. CDR3 coding DNA: TGTGCCAGCAGCCACTTCCGGGACCCCAATCAGCCCCAGCATTTT.

The table lists this clonotype with a few counts. This sequence joins TRBV6-5 and TRBJ2-7; TRBD2 aligns across 7 bases. The V gene's germline CDR1 is MNHEY and CDR2 SVGAGI. V lost 6 bases, J lost 2 bases, and 4 bases stayed unmatched. The CDR3 covers 13 residues. The DNA for the CDR3 is TGTGCCAGCAGGGGCGGGGGACCCTACGAGCAGTACTTC. Translated, it gives CASRGGGPYEQYF.

For this clonotype: No conserved phenylalanine or tryptophan is present at the end of the CDR3, so a read error is the likely explanation. The chain uses TRBV20-1 and TRBJ1-5, with D possibly being TRBD1 (5 bases). V was cut by 2 bases and J by 2 bases, with 7 bases left in between. The CDR3 consists of 13 residues. Germline V gene sequence: CDR1 DFQATT, CDR2 SNEGSKA (reference sequence). The CDR3 nucleotides read TGCAGTGCTAGATGGGGGGGCAATCAGCCCCAGCATCTT. Protein sequence: CSARWGGNQPQHL.

The V and J genes are TRBV6-1 and TRBJ2-5; D is perhaps TRBD2 (5 bases). Germline V gene lookup returns CDR1 MNHNS and CDR2 SASEGT. The CDR3 sequence is 13 residues long. With 6 bases removed from V and 3 bases from J, the gap between germline ends came to 11 bases. The CDR3 spells CASSPAVKETQYF. DNA of the CDR3: TGTGCCAGCAGCCCAGCGGTTAAAGAGACCCAGTACTTC.